This TCR beta chain comes out of a study of graft-versus-host responses after intestinal transplantation. Only in-frame clones appear in the TCRdb table, and some are missing; sequencing was by immunoSEQ multiplex PCR. Among 62,000 or so clones listed, roughly 90% were seen once. Note on this clone: Its antigen is unidentified.

Germline V lookup: CDR1 SGDLS, CDR2 YYNGEE. V dropped 4 bases and J dropped 7 bases, with 12 bases sitting between them. CDR3 length equals 13 residues. The J gene is TRBJ2-1, the V gene TRBV9; TRBD1 might be the D (6 bases). Here the sequenced sample was unstimulated CD8+ T cells sorted from spleen or lymph node cells, taken before transplant. This TCR derives from a human donor who was the organ donor for an intestinal transplant. This CDR3 is CASSYTTGNEQFF. In DNA, the CDR3 is TGTGCCAGCAGCTATACAACAGGGAATGAGCAGTTCTTC.